This is a list of T cell receptor beta chains from one sample in a study of T cells expressing NK-cell markers. TCRdb reprocessed the 5' RACE reads, with one entry per CDR3 protein and no DNA. This repertoire includes 500,000 to 600,000 distinct CDR3 sequences. Sequenced input: blood T cells: a sorted CD56 or NKG2C T cell subset, CD4+ or CD8+ T cells, or bulk PBMC T cells (not recorded which). Receptors originate from a man younger than 35 in good health. Each CDR3 is given with its conserved first and last residue. Fields, in order: J gene, V gene, CDR3 protein.

J: TRBJ1-5; V: TRBV20-1; CDR3: CSARLGTAFGNQPQHF
J: TRBJ2-7; V: TRBV5-5; CDR3: CASRLDGAMYEQYF
J: TRBJ1-6; V: TRBV5-1; CDR3: CASSGSGTGNSPLHF
J: TRBJ1-1; V: TRBV5-1; CDR3: CASRPGTTLMNTEAFF
J: TRBJ2-1; V: TRBV20-1; CDR3: CSARGLRSSYNEQFF
J: TRBJ2-2; V: TRBV29-1; CDR3: CSARPGLNTGELFF
J: TRBJ2-1; V: TRBV3-1; CDR3: CASSRASYNEQFF
J: TRBJ2-1; V: TRBV28; CDR3: CASTSGTGVGTSSNEQFF
J: TRBJ2-1; V: TRBV12-3/TRBV12-4; CDR3: CASSSGFGANYNEQFF
J: TRBJ2-3; V: TRBV5-1; CDR3: CASSSGRTGGDTQYF
J: TRBJ2-3; V: TRBV6-1; CDR3: CASSPQNVVDTQYF
J: TRBJ2-5; V: TRBV5-1; CDR3: CASTVNLAGPTQYF
J: TRBJ2-1; V: TRBV7-8; CDR3: CASSLRSSAPLLSYNEQFF
J: TRBJ1-6; V: TRBV11-2; CDR3: CASTITANSPLHF
J: TRBJ2-7; V: TRBV20-1; CDR3: CSAGGGQLSYEQYF
J: TRBJ2-1; V: TRBV24-1; CDR3: CATSSRAPSYNEQFF
J: TRBJ2-7; V: TRBV19; CDR3: CASTQGNEQYF
J: TRBJ2-1; V: TRBV10-3; CDR3: CAIRMGPDRGRSSYNEQFF
J: TRBJ1-5; V: TRBV6-1; CDR3: CASSPTRRGPQPQHF
J: TRBJ2-4; V: TRBV4-3; CDR3: CASSQDRAAQGIQYF
J: TRBJ2-5; V: TRBV5-1; CDR3: CASSIGPEVTHETQYF
J: TRBJ1-3; V: TRBV7-6; CDR3: CASSSLAGTVRGNTIYF
J: TRBJ2-5; V: TRBV5-4; CDR3: CASSLAAWETQYF
J: TRBJ2-1; V: TRBV11-2; CDR3: CASSLDRSGGYNEQFF
J: TRBJ2-2; V: TRBV6-5; CDR3: CASTDTPGRGTGELFF
J: TRBJ2-5; V: TRBV28; CDR3: CASSFLAAETQYF
J: TRBJ2-2; V: TRBV5-1; CDR3: CASSLVASNTGELFF
J: TRBJ2-7; V: TRBV6-2/TRBV6-3; CDR3: CASNDPAGGSYEQYF
J: TRBJ2-2; V: TRBV7-2; CDR3: CASSLVAFNTGELFF
J: TRBJ2-2; V: TRBV5-1; CDR3: CASTKDRGELFF
J: TRBJ2-7; V: TRBV12-3/TRBV12-4; CDR3: CASSLVGGGAVSYEQYF
J: TRBJ2-3; V: TRBV21-1; CDR3: CASSKVRLAGVADTQYF
J: TRBJ2-2; V: TRBV5-1; CDR3: CASSPRTGETGELFF
J: TRBJ1-3; V: TRBV5-1; CDR3: CASSLQGQAEGNTIYF
J: TRBJ2-1; V: TRBV20-1; CDR3: CSARYQYRDYNEQFF
J: TRBJ1-6; V: TRBV5-1; CDR3: CASSVGGIGNSPLHF
J: TRBJ2-5; V: TRBV18; CDR3: CASSPRAKVETQYF
J: TRBJ1-1; V: TRBV4-1; CDR3: CASKWSGGTEAFF
J: TRBJ2-6; V: TRBV5-1; CDR3: CASSPIRGVSSGANVLTF
J: TRBJ1-2; V: TRBV28; CDR3: CASSFPRVTGNYGYTF
J: TRBJ2-1; V: TRBV20-1; CDR3: CSARGTSGTEQFF
J: TRBJ2-1; V: TRBV3-1; CDR3: CASSPAGGRYNEQFF
J: TRBJ2-2; V: TRBV24-1; CDR3: CATSDSQRLPGELFF
J: TRBJ2-5; V: TRBV28; CDR3: CASSPVGRGQETQYF
J: TRBJ2-2; V: TRBV5-1; CDR3: CASSFRQGIVRSAGELFF
J: TRBJ1-2; V: TRBV7-9; CDR3: CASSPPTGLLYGYTF
J: TRBJ2-4; V: TRBV20-1; CDR3: CSVSPPGGKNIQYF
J: TRBJ2-3; V: TRBV30; CDR3: CAGKKRDGTQYF
J: TRBJ2-1; V: TRBV20-1; CDR3: CSAPGTSDLSGSYNEQFF
J: TRBJ2-7; V: TRBV4-1; CDR3: CASSQESGLRYEQYF
J: TRBJ1-1; V: TRBV29-1; CDR3: CSASVGFNTEAFF
J: TRBJ2-3; V: TRBV29-1; CDR3: CSVVPRNTQYF
J: TRBJ2-5; V: TRBV12-3/TRBV12-4; CDR3: CASSLFAGGSETQYF
J: TRBJ1-1; V: TRBV10-3; CDR3: CATSSRETEAFF
J: TRBJ2-3; V: TRBV29-1; CDR3: CSVATAAEKYF
J: TRBJ2-1; V: TRBV20-1; CDR3: CSARVGSAGVVQFF
J: TRBJ2-3; V: TRBV25-1; CDR3: CASSAVGLMGATQYF